One sample yielded the 9 T cell receptor beta chains listed below, sequenced in a study of response to subunit inactivated influenza vaccine (dated by TCRdb to 2017 to 2018). The library was obtained by RT-PCR. Sequencer: Illumina HiSeq 2500. The public reads were run again by TCRdb, first through fastp at Q25 and then through MiXCR, and only productive beta chains were kept. A single entry per CDR3 protein holds the most common genes and DNA from its merged rows. The sample table contains 400,000 to 550,000 distinct CDR3 sequences; only one count was recorded for about 25% of them. The ten largest account for 1.5% to 2% of the sample. The sequencing used CD4+ T cells sorted from PBMCs, collected roughly 5 days after vaccination. These TCRs come from a man aged 50-59 years who received an inactivated influenza vaccine. Donor details come from another sample of the same person, matched by shared clones.

V and J are TRBV20-1 and TRBJ1-3; 8 bases agree with TRBD1. This CDR3 is built from 15 residues. CDR1 and CDR2 (germline): DFQATT, SNEGSKA (reference sequence). Germline trimming cut 4 bases from V and 0 bases from J; bases unmatched to any gene: 5. In DNA, the CDR3 is TGCAGTGCTATCCCAGGGGGCGACTCTGGAAACACCATATATTTT. It specifies CSAIPGGDSGNTIYF.

The rearrangement joins TRBV20-1 to TRBJ1-1; D may be TRBD1 (5 bases). The V end lost 5 bases, the J end lost 3 bases, and 16 bases lay between the germline ends. CDR1 DFQATT and CDR2 SNEGSKA come from the germline V gene (reference sequence). CDR3 length: 14 residues. The CDR3 DNA reads TGCAGTGCTGCACGTCCGGAGGGGTACACTGAAGCTTTCTTT. This sequence encodes CSAARPEGYTEAFF.

There are a few counts of this clonotype. V and J are TRBV12-3 or TRBV12-4 and TRBJ2-1; the D is unclear. The V gene lost 6 bases and the J gene lost 0 bases, with 9 bases spanning the gap. This CDR3 has 14 residues. CDR3 sequence: CASRPLASYNEQFF. For the CDR3, the DNA is TGTGCCAGCAGGCCGCTCGCCTCCTACAATGAGCAGTTCTTC.

This clonotype was counted a few times. The J gene is TRBJ1-2, the V gene TRBV5-1, with D unresolved. The CDR3 runs 15 residues. V was cut by 3 bases and J by 8 bases, with 20 bases left in between. Looked up from germline, CDR1 is SGHRS and CDR2 is YFSETQ. The CDR3 DNA reads TGCGCCAGCAGCTCGGGCGACCTGGGCATGGGGGGCTACACCTTC. Protein product: CASSSGDLGMGGYTF.

V is TRBV7-2 and J is TRBJ1-2; 11 positions agree with TRBD1. Germline V gives CDR1 SGHTA, CDR2 FQGNSA. There are 13 residues in the CDR3. The trim removed 11 bases at V and 3 bases at J, leaving 5 bases unmatched. The CDR3: CADRGQGDYGYTF. In DNA form, the CDR3 reads TGTGCCGATCGGGGACAGGGGGACTATGGCTACACCTTC.

V and J are TRBV29-1 and TRBJ2-3; TRBD1 aligns across 8 bases. The germline CDR1 and CDR2 sequences are SQVTM and ANQGSEA. The CDR3 covers 11 residues. The trim removed 0 bases at V and 14 bases at J, leaving 4 bases unmatched. The CDR3 DNA sequence: TGCAGCGTTGAAGATGCCGGGACAGGGTATTTT. Translation gives CSVEDAGTGYF.

This clonotype is a singleton in its sample. The chain joins TRBV20-1 to TRBJ2-3, with D uncertain. Germline CDR1 reads DFQATT; CDR2 reads SNEGSKA (reference sequence). CDR3 size: 15 residues. The ends were cut back, 3 bases at V and 3 bases at J, with 16 bases in the middle. CDR3 sequence (DNA): TGCAGTGCTAGTCGTCCGGCCGGGTATACAGATACGCAGTATTTT. It encodes CSASRPAGYTDTQYF.

V and J are TRBV20-1 and TRBJ2-7; 7 positions match TRBD1. Germline V gene lookup returns CDR1 DFQATT and CDR2 SNEGSKA (reference sequence). The CDR3 is 14 residues long. Trimming cost V 4 bases and J 4 bases; bases outside gene matches: 10. The CDR3 here is CSATRDREPYEQYF. CDR3 coding DNA: TGCAGTGCTACGAGGGACAGAGAGCCTTACGAGCAGTACTTC.

The chain links TRBV24-1 to TRBJ2-1; TRBD2 aligns across 9 bases. The CDR3 spans 16 residues. Germline V gene sequence: CDR1 KGHDR, CDR2 SFDVKD. V lost 0 bases to trimming and J lost 7 bases; unmatched junction nucleotides: 6. The CDR3 loop is CATSDLKRGAGNEQFF. The DNA of the CDR3 is TGTGCCACCAGTGATTTGAAGCGGGGGGCGGGGAATGAGCAGTTCTTC.